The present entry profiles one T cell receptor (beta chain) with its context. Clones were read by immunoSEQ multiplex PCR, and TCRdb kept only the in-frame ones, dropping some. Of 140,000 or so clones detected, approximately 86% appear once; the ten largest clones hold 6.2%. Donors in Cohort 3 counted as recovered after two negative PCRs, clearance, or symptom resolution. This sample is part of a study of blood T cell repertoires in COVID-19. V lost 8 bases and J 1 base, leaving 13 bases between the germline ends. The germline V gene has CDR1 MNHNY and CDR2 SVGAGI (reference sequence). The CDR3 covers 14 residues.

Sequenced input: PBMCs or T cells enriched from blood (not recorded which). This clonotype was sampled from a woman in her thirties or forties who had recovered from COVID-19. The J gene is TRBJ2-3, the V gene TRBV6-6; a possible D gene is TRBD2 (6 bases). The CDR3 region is CASQSPGGTDTQYF. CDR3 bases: TGTGCCAGCCAGTCCCCGGGGGGCACAGATACGCAGTATTTT.